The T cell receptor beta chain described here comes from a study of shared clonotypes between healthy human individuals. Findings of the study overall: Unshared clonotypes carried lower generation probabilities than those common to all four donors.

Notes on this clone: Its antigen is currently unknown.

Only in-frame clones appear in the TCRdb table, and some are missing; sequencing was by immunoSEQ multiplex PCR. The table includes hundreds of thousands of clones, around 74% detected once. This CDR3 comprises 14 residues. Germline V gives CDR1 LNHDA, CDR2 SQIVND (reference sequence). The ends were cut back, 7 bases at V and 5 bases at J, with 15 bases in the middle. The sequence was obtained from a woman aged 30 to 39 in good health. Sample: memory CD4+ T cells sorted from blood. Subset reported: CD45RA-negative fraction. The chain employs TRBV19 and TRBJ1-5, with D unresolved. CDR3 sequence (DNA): TGTGCCAGTAAACCCCTTTTAGGCCATCAGCCCCAGCATTTT. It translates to CASKPLLGHQPQHF. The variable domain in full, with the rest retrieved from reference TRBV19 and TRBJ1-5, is DGGITQSPKYLFRKEGQNVTLSCEQNLNHDAMYWYRQDPGQGLRLIYYSQIVNDFQKGDIAEGYSVSREKKESFPLTVTSAQKNPTAFYLCASKPLLGHQPQHFGDGTRLSIL.